This section outlines one T cell receptor beta chain sequence together with its context. This may come from a read error, since a much larger clone is one base off. The data were obtained in a study of kidney transplant recipient with SARS-CoV-2 infection. Trimming removed 5 bases at V and 3 bases at J, with 10 bases between. Germline V CDR1 and CDR2: DFQATT, SNEGSKA (reference sequence). CDR3 length: 12 amino acids. Using its own MiXCR run on the reads, TCRdb lists one record per CDR3 protein. Of under 250,000 distinct CDR3 sequences listed, about 30% are singletons. This clonotype was obtained from a male patient between 25 and 39 years old who had COVID-19 and was a kidney transplant recipient. Some T cells may originate from the graft donor. This sequence joins TRBV20-1 and TRBJ1-2, with D hard to call. The specimen was a blood sample, collected at baseline and on day 111 from a kidney transplant recipient. The CDR3 reads CSAGELDYGYTF. The CDR3 DNA is TGCAGTGCTGGTGAGCTCGACTATGGCTACACCTTC.